This T cell receptor beta chain is from a study of T cell repertoires in cytomegalovirus infection (dated by TCRdb to about 2019). Describing the broader study: Donor HLA type was relevant to the analysis, as public TCR beta signatures indicated carriage of CMV infection together with the matching HLA type. The study at large found these results: In the ex vivo response, HLA-C-restricted CMV-specific TCR beta clonotypes were dominant, and in two of eight donors the single most frequent clonotype came from this HLA-C-restricted group. Cumulative frequency of public TCR beta family members discriminated carriers of CMV infection plus the relevant HLA type in this cohort and an independent approximately 340-donor cohort.

Sequencing used an Illumina HiSeq 1500. TCRdb applied fastp at Q25 and MiXCR to the public reads, then kept only in-frame beta chains. Every entry covers one CDR3 protein and lists the most common genes and DNA from its rows. The sample includes over 85,000 distinct CDR3 sequences, with approximately 15% observed a single time. The ten largest make up 6.5% to 9.5% of the sample. This clonotype was seen only a few times. Its antigen remains undetermined. There are no base qualities to consult, and no much larger clone falls within one base. After removal of 1 base from V and 4 bases from J, the junction retains 11 bases not matched to a gene. CDR1 and CDR2 were assigned from the germline V gene as SQVTM and ANQGSEA. Counted from cysteine to phenylalanine, this CDR3 has 16 amino acids. Kept here is only the CDR3 DNA, which spans 48 bases and is read in frame from base 1.

The chain uses TRBV29-1 and TRBJ1-1; TRBD1 aligns with 8 central bases. The sequenced sample was PBMCs. The sequence was collected from a human donor in good health (CMV status not recorded). Some clones in this sample may be carry-over from other donors' samples. The bases are TGCAGCGTTGAAGGAGGTCAGGGGGCGAAGGTCACTGAAGCTTTCTTT. It is translated as CSVEGGQGAKVTEAFF.